These 8 T cell receptor beta chains were sequenced from one sample in a study of blood T cell repertoires in COVID-19. Method: immunoSEQ multiplex PCR; TCRdb's copy keeps in-frame clones and lacks some. In the table there are approximately 190,000 clones, around nine tenths of which are singletons. The sequenced sample was peripheral blood. All receptors come from a man in his 60s with active or convalescent COVID-19.

The chain combines TRBV24-1 with TRBJ2-4, with 7 nucleotides matching TRBD1. The CDR3 consists of 14 residues. J lost 3 bases, V lost 5 bases, and 3 bases had no gene match. In germline, CDR1 is KGHDR, CDR2 SFDVKD. The CDR3, as DNA: TGTGCCACCAGTGTTAGGACAGGCAAAAACATTCAGTACTTC. As protein: CATSVRTGKNIQYF.

This chain's CDR3 is CASSPTTSGIEQYF. CDR3 bases: TGTGCCAGCTCACCCACGACTAGCGGGATCGAGCAGTACTTC. V usage is TRBV18 and J usage is TRBJ2-7, with 11 bases aligning to TRBD2. The CDR3 contains 14 residues. The V gene's germline CDR1 is KGHSH and CDR2 LQKENI. Trimming took 3 bases from V and 6 from J; bases not matched to a gene: 4.

The chain employs TRBV21-1 and TRBJ1-6. TRBV21-1 is described as a pseudogene. The CDR3 runs to 14 residues. CDR3 sequence reads: CASSSGPYNSPLHF. The CDR3 bases are TGTGCCAGCAGCTCCGGTCCCTATAATTCACCCCTCCACTTT.

This chain links TRBV2 with TRBJ1-4; D gene ambiguous. Germline V CDR1 and CDR2: SNHLY, FYNNEI. Trimming took 0 bases from V and 3 from J, leaving 11 bases between them. The length of the CDR3 is 16 residues. The CDR3 DNA follows: TGTGCCAGCAGTGAAGCCTTTAGTCGGTCTAATGAAAAACTGTTTTTT. Its translation: CASSEAFSRSNEKLFF.

Regarding this clone: This sample includes further DNA sequences coding for the same CDR3. The CDR3 protein is CASSWTDSYGYTF. CDR3 DNA: TGTGCCAGCAGCTGGACAGATTCCTATGGCTACACCTTC. The V call is TRBV6-5, the J call TRBJ1-2; maybe TRBD1 (6 bases). CDR1 and CDR2 from the germline V gene are MNHEY and SVGAGI. Trimming left V 6 bases short and J 4 bases short, with 12 bases between. CDR3 size: 13 residues.

This clone has just one count. The chain has TRBV10-3 and TRBJ1-3; the D gene is possibly TRBD1 (6 bases). The CDR3 length is 13 residues. Germline V gives CDR1 ENHRY, CDR2 SYGVKD. Between the trimmed V and J ends, which lost 6 bases and 4 bases, there was a span of 10 bases. In nucleotides, the CDR3 is TGTGCCATCAGACGGGGGGCCGGAAACACCATATATTTT. It yields the protein CAIRRGAGNTIYF.

The CDR3 loop reads CASSPGTGGFYEQYF. The CDR3 DNA reads as TGTGCCAGCAGCCCAGGCACAGGGGGATTCTACGAGCAGTACTTC. V usage is TRBV7-6 and J usage is TRBJ2-7; 8 bases are shared with TRBD1. CDR3 length equals 15 residues. Germline CDR1 and CDR2: SGHVS and FNYEAQ. V trimming: 5 bases; J trimming: 3 bases; junction bases outside the gene matches: 9.

This rearrangement joins TRBV3-1 (or the pseudogene TRBV3-2) to TRBJ1-5; 7 bases map to TRBD1. From germline, CDR1 is LGHDT and CDR2 YNNKEL (reference sequence). V gave up 4 bases and J gave up 3 bases; unmatched junction bases: 6. This CDR3 has 15 amino acids. Written as DNA, the CDR3 is TGTGCCAGCAGCCCTGGGGACAGAGCCAATCAGCCCCAGCATTTT. It yields the protein CASSPGDRANQPQHF.